This T cell receptor beta chain was documented in a study of blood T cell repertoires in COVID-19. Study-level background: The study drew acute and convalescent COVID-19 samples from the United States, Italy and Spain.

Per the original methods: Amplification of reference gene primers was used by the study to estimate nucleated cell counts. Only in-frame clones appear in the TCRdb table, and some are missing; sequencing was by immunoSEQ multiplex PCR. D and trimming were read from the DNA, whereas the V and J calls and clone size are those reported in that table. The data show some 150,000 clones, 84% seen once. In germline, CDR1 is LNHDA, CDR2 SQIVND (reference sequence). This CDR3 spans 13 amino acids. V gave up 5 bases and J gave up 5 bases; unmatched junction bases: 5. This clone was detected a few times. This TCR was recovered from a human donor in a cohort sampled during active COVID-19. This chain uses TRBV19 with TRBJ1-2; 7 bases map to TRBD1. The sequencing input was peripheral blood. The CDR3 DNA is TGTGCCAGTAGTGAGACAGGGAGGTATGGCTACACCTTC. As protein: CASSETGRYGYTF.